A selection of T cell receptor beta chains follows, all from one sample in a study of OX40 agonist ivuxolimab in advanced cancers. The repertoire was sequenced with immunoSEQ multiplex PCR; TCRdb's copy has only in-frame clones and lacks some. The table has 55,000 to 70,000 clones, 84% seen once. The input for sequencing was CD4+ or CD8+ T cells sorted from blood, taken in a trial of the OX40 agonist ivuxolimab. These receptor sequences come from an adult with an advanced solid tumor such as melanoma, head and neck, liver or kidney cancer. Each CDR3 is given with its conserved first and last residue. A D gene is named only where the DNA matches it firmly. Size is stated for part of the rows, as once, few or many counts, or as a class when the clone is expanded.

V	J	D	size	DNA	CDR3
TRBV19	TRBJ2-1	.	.	TGTGCCAGTACTAATGGTCCTGAGCAGTTCTTC	CASTNGPEQFF
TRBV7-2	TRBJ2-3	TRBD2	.	TGTGCCAGCAGCAAAAACTCCGGGGGGGCAGCAGATACGCAGTATTTT	CASSKNSGGAADTQYF
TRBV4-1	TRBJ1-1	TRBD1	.	TGCGCCAGCAGCCAATCGGGACAGGGGGTTGACACTGAAGCTTTCTTT	CASSQSGQGVDTEAFF
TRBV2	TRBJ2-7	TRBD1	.	TGTGCCAGCAGCGTAGCACAGGGGCGACCTTCCTACGAGCAGTACTTC	CASSVAQGRPSYEQYF
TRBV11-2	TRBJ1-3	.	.	TGTGCCAGCAGCTTACTGGCCAGGGGATCTGGAAACACCATATATTTT	CASSLLARGSGNTIYF
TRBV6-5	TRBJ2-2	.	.	TGTGCCAGCAGTTCCCTTGGCAGTTCGAACACCGGGGAGCTGTTTTTT	CASSSLGSSNTGELFF
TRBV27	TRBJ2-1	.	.	TGTGCCAGCAGTTTATCGATGAGGAATGAGCAGTTCTTC	CASSLSMRNEQFF
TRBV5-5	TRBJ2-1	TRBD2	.	TGTGCCAGCAGCTCGGAACTAGCGGCGTACAATGAGCAGTTCTTC	CASSSELAAYNEQFF
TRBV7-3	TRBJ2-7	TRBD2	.	TGTGCCAGCAGCCTTAGCGGGAGGCCCCACGAGCAGTACTTC	CASSLSGRPHEQYF
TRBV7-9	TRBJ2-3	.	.	TGTGCCAGCAGCTTAGAAGGGGCGGATACGCAGTATTTT	CASSLEGADTQYF
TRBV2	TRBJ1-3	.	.	TGTGCCAGCAGTCTCAGGGATATCGGGAACACCATATATTTT	CASSLRDIGNTIYF
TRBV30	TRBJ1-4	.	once	TGTGCCTGGAGTCTCAGGGCCTCAACTAATGAAAAACTGTTTTTT	CAWSLRASTNEKLFF
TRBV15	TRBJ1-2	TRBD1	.	TGTGCCACCAGCAGAGTACCGGGACAGGGTAATGGCTACACCTTC	CATSRVPGQGNGYTF
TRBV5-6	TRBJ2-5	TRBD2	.	TGTGCCAGCAGCTTGGCCACTGGACTAGCGTGGGAGACCCAGTACTTC	CASSLATGLAWETQYF
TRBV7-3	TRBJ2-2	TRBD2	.	TGTGCCAGCAGCTCCTCAGGACTAGCGGGAGGGCCGAGCGGGGAGCTGTTTTTT	CASSSSGLAGGPSGELFF
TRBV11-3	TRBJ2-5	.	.	TGTGCCAGCAGCCTCGGAGGAGCACGGGAGACCCAGTACTTC	CASSLGGARETQYF
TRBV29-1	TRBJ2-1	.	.	TGCAGCGTTGGGTTTGGGGAACTCCTTTACAATGAGCAGTTCTTC	CSVGFGELLYNEQFF
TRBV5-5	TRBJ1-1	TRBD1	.	TGTGCCAGCAGCAAGGGACAGACGAACACTGAAGCTTTCTTT	CASSKGQTNTEAFF
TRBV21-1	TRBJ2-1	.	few	TGTGCCAGCAGCAAATTGGCTAGCGGGACACTTGAGCAGTTCTTC	CASSKLASGTLEQFF
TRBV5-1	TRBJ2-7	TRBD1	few	TGCGCCAGCAGATCCGGGACAGGGACCTACGAGCAGTACTTC	CASRSGTGTYEQYF
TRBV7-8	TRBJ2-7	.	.	TGTGCCAGCAGCAATCAACAGGGTTGGTCCTACGAGCAGTACTTC	CASSNQQGWSYEQYF
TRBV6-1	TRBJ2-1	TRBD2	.	TGTGCCAGCAGACTAAGCGGGGGATACAATGAGCAGTTCTTC	CASRLSGGYNEQFF
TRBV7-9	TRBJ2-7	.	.	TGTGCCAGCAGCCACACGACGACAGCACCCTACGAGCAGTACTTC	CASSHTTTAPYEQYF
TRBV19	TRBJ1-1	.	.	TGTGCCAGTAGTTTTGGGGGAAGAGACACTGAAGCTTTCTTT	CASSFGGRDTEAFF
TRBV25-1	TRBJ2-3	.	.	TGTGCCAGCAGTCGGGACGGAGGCACAGATACGCAGTATTTT	CASSRDGGTDTQYF
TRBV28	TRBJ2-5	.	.	TGTGCCAGCAGTACCGTGGCCCTTTACCAAGAGACCCAGTACTTC	CASSTVALYQETQYF
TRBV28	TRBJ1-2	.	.	TGTGCCAGCAGTTTCGCCGGAGCCTATGGCTACACCTTC	CASSFAGAYGYTF
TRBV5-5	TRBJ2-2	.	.	TGTGCCAGCAGCTTGGAAAGGGCGACCGGGGAGCTGTTTTTT	CASSLERATGELFF
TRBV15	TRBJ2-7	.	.	TGTGCCACCAGGAGCTCTGGAGGGGACGAGCAGTACTTC	CATRSSGGDEQYF
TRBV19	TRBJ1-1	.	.	TGTGCCAGTAGTATGGGCAGGACCGCCGAAGCTTTCTTT	CASSMGRTAEAFF
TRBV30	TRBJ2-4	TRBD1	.	TGTGCCTGGAGTACGAACAGGGGGAACATTCAGTACTTC	CAWSTNRGNIQYF
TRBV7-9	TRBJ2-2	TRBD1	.	TGTGCCAGCAGCTTTCCGGGACAGGGGAACACCGGGGAGCTGTTTTTT	CASSFPGQGNTGELFF
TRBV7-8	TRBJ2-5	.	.	TGTGCCAGCAGCTTAACCCATGGACAGTTCCAAGAGACCCAGTACTTC	CASSLTHGQFQETQYF
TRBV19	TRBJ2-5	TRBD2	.	TGTGCCAGTAGCGTCGGGCGGGGGATGCAAGAGACCCAGTACTTC	CASSVGRGMQETQYF
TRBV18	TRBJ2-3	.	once	TGTGCCAGCTCACCACCGGCTAGCAGTAGCACAGATACGCAGTATTTT	CASSPPASSSTDTQYF
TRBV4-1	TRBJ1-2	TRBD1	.	TGCGCCAGCAGCCTTCGGACAGGCGGAGAGTGGGCTGGTGGCTACACCTTC	CASSLRTGGEWAGGYTF
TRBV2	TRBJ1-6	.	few	TGTGCCAGCCGTACTCACTATAATTCACCCCTCCACTTT	CASRTHYNSPLHF
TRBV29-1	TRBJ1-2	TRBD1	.	TGCAGCGTAGGGAACCGGGACAGCTATGGCTACACCTTC	CSVGNRDSYGYTF
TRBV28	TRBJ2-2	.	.	TGTGCCAGCACTCTAACAGGGAGTGTCACCGGGGAGCTGTTTTTT	CASTLTGSVTGELFF
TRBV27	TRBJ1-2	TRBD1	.	TGTGCCAGCAGTTTGGGGCCAGGGGGTTATGGCTACACCTTC	CASSLGPGGYGYTF
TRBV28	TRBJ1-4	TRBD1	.	TGTGCCAGCAGTTTTCCGGACAGGGGGCTTGAAAAACTGTTTTTT	CASSFPDRGLEKLFF
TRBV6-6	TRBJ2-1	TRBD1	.	TGTGCCAGCAGTTACGGGACAGGGGGGACTTCTGAGCAGTTCTTC	CASSYGTGGTSEQFF
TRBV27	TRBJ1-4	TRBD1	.	TGTGCCAGCAGTTTCAGGGACAGAACTAATGAAAAACTGTTTTTT	CASSFRDRTNEKLFF
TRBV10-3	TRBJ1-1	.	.	TGTGCCATCAATGACGTGAACGGGGCCACTGAAGCTTTCTTT	CAINDVNGATEAFF
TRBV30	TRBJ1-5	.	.	TGTGCCTGGAGGGTCTCGGGAAGCTCAAGGCAGCCCCAGCATTTT	CAWRVSGSSRQPQHF
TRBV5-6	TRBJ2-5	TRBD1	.	TGTGCCAGCAGCTGGCGGACAGGGGGAAAAGAGACCCAGTACTTC	CASSWRTGGKETQYF
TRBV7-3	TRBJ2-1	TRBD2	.	TGTGCCAGCAGCTTGGAGGCGGGGGGCCACAATGAGCAGTTCTTC	CASSLEAGGHNEQFF
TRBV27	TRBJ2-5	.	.	TGTGCCAGCAGTGAATATGGGGTGGAGACCCAGTACTTC	CASSEYGVETQYF
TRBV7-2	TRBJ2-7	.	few	TGTGCCAGCAGCTTAGAGGCAGTGTTCTCCTACGAGCAGTACTTC	CASSLEAVFSYEQYF
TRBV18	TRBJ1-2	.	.	TGTGCCAGCTCACCCTCACCGGTCGGGCAGGGCACCCATGGCTACACCTTC	CASSPSPVGQGTHGYTF